This T cell receptor beta chain was identified during a study of CD8+ T cells in alopecia areata. Study context: Severity of treated patients was scored by affected scalp percentage. Regarding the study as a whole: There were also resident alphabeta T cells of normal skin sequenced in scalp samples. A large proportion of expanded lesional clones were detected persisting in scalp and blood during tofacitinib.

It was cDNA, reverse transcribed from extracted RNA, that served as the sequencing template. The method was immunoSEQ multiplex PCR; TCRdb's version includes in-frame clones alone and lacks a portion of them. The sample lists approximately 210,000 clones, 45% to 65% occurring once. This clone was seen a few times. As yet, its antigen is unknown. Treatment of the sample: oral pan-JAK inhibitor, 5-10 mg twice daily. Losses at the gene ends were 4 bases for V and 1 base for J; bases not matched to a gene: 7. Germline values: CDR1 SGHNT, CDR2 YYREEE (reference sequence). The CDR3 contains 16 residues. The sequencing here drew on CD4+ T cells sorted from blood, taken at week 4, from a patient treated with tofacitinib. The chain uses TRBV5-4 and TRBJ2-1; 8 nucleotides line up with TRBD2. This sequence originates from a human donor with alopecia areata. The CDR3 sequence: CASSRSGGQSYNEQFF. DNA for the CDR3: TGTGCCAGCAGCCGGAGCGGGGGCCAATCCTACAATGAGCAGTTCTTC.